A single sample gave rise to the 13 T cell receptor beta chains below, sequenced in a study of blood T cell repertoires in COVID-19. Sequencing used immunoSEQ multiplex PCR; TCRdb keeps in-frame clones, though not all of them. The sample holds around 170,000 clones, approximately 85% seen once. Sequenced sample: PBMCs or T cells enriched from blood (not recorded which). The receptors were sampled from a woman in her late teens or twenties who had recovered from COVID-19.

V and J are TRBV19 and TRBJ2-3, with 8 bases lining up with TRBD1. The CDR3 is 15 residues long. V shed 9 bases and J 6 bases; nucleotides not matched to a gene: 14. Germline V CDR1 and CDR2: LNHDA, SQIVND (reference sequence). The CDR3 DNA is TGTGCCAGCCAAGACAGGGGAGAGTACGGCGATACGCAGTATTTT. Amino acid sequence: CASQDRGEYGDTQYF.

This clone was observed a few times. This chain links TRBV30 with TRBJ2-2; 9 bases fit TRBD1. The germline CDR1 and CDR2 sequences are GTSNPN and SVGIG (reference sequence). The J segment lost 5 bases and the V segment lost 1 base, leaving 2 bases of the junction unmatched. The CDR3 totals 14 residues. The CDR3 sequence: CAWSGTGATGELFF. The DNA for the CDR3 is TGTGCCTGGAGTGGGACAGGGGCAACCGGGGAGCTGTTTTTT.

The chain combines TRBV2 with TRBJ2-5, with 8 bases identical to TRBD2. Trimming cost V 9 bases and J 4 bases; bases outside gene matches: 7. Germline CDR1 reads SNHLY; CDR2 reads FYNNEI. The CDR3 length is 13 residues. The CDR3 region is CASTGGALETQYF. The CDR3 nucleotides read TGTGCCAGTACCGGGGGGGCCTTAGAGACCCAGTACTTC. Full variable domain (outside the CDR3, taken from reference TRBV2 and TRBJ2-5): EPEVTQTPSHQVTQMGQEVILRCVPISNHLYFYWYRQILGQKVEFLVSFYNNEISEKSEIFDDQFSVERPDGSNFTLKIRSTKLEDSAMYFCASTGGALETQYFGPGTRLLVL.

The chain has TRBV27 and TRBJ2-2; 7 bases align to TRBD1. V lost 5 bases and J lost 4; bases outside the gene matches: 13. The germline CDR1 and CDR2 sequences are MNHEY and SMNVEV (reference sequence). There are 17 residues in the CDR3. CDR3 in amino acids: CASSVRPGQQSTGELFF. In DNA, the CDR3 is TGTGCCAGCAGTGTTCGACCGGGACAGCAATCCACCGGGGAGCTGTTTTTT.

This clone has a single count. The rearrangement uses TRBV2 and TRBJ1-1; D is possibly TRBD1 (5 bases). The CDR3 spans 16 residues. With 3 bases removed from V and 0 bases from J, the gap between germline ends came to 14 bases. Per the germline V gene, CDR1 is SNHLY and CDR2 is FYNNEI. The CDR3 DNA follows: TGTGCCAGCAGTGAGTGGGGCTCGGGCTTGAACACTGAAGCTTTCTTT. Its translation: CASSEWGSGLNTEAFF.

The chain couples TRBV11-2 to TRBJ2-5; 7 bases map to TRBD2. Germline assignment: CDR1 SGHAT and CDR2 FQNNGV. The junction had 14 bases not matched to a gene; V was cut back by 2 bases and J by 2 bases. This CDR3 has 18 residues. The CDR3 DNA follows: TGTGCCAGCAGCTTACGTAGCTGGGGGGGACCCGATCAAGAGACCCAGTACTTC. The encoded protein is CASSLRSWGGPDQETQYF.

The chain recombines TRBV7-6 with TRBJ1-6; 7 nucleotides align to TRBD1. V shed 5 bases, J shed 8 bases, and the junction held 6 bases outside the gene matches. This CDR3 is 14 amino acids long. Germline CDR1 and CDR2: SGHVS and FNYEAQ. The CDR3 region has the DNA TGTGCCAGCAGCGCACGACAGGGTTATTCACCCCTCCACTTT. Its protein is CASSARQGYSPLHF.

The chain recombines TRBV19 with TRBJ2-1, with D maybe TRBD2 (6 bases). The CDR3 has 14 residues. The germline gives CDR1 LNHDA, CDR2 SQIVND (reference sequence). With 5 bases removed from V and 5 bases from J, the gap between germline ends came to 13 bases. The CDR3 is CASSQLTGDNEQFF. CDR3 sequence (DNA): TGTGCCAGTAGTCAATTGACGGGGGACAATGAGCAGTTCTTC.

V and J are TRBV9 and TRBJ1-2; 7 bases agree with TRBD1. Germline V gene data show CDR1 as SGDLS and CDR2 as YYNGEE. The trim removed 7 bases at V and 7 bases at J, leaving 13 bases unmatched. CDR3 length: 14 amino acids. CDR3 amino acids: CASHRGGDGRGYTF. The CDR3 DNA sequence: TGTGCCAGCCACCGAGGGGGCGACGGGCGTGGCTACACCTTC.

In the case of this clone: The junction shows a germline mismatch at one end, possibly a read error. This sequence joins TRBV7-7 and TRBJ2-1; D is unresolved. Germline V gives CDR1 SSHAT, CDR2 FNYEAQ (reference sequence). This CDR3 region has 17 residues. CDR3 nucleotide sequence: TGTGCTAGCAGCTCGTCCCCTTACAAAAACTCCTACAATGAGCAGTTCTTC. Residues: CASSSSPYKNSYNEQFF.

This clone has a handful of counts. The genes are TRBV7-8 and TRBJ1-5, with TRBD1 identical over 7 bases. This CDR3 spans 16 amino acids. Germline trimming cut 2 bases from V and 4 bases from J; bases unmatched to any gene: 8. Germline V CDR1 and CDR2: SGHVS, FQNEAQ. The CDR3 coding sequence is TGTGCCAGCAGCTTAAGCGGAGGACAGGCGAATCAGCCCCAGCATTTT. Translation gives CASSLSGGQANQPQHF.

The chain recombines TRBV30 with TRBJ1-2, with 9 positions matching TRBD1. Germline CDR1 is GTSNPN and CDR2 is SVGIG (reference sequence). J lost 8 bases, V lost 6 bases, and 16 bases had no gene match. The CDR3 loop spans 15 amino acids. CDR3 residues: CACPGTGKDPWGYTF. The CDR3 region has the DNA TGTGCCTGTCCCGGGACAGGGAAGGATCCCTGGGGCTACACCTTC. The entire variable domain, with the rest obtained from reference TRBV30 and TRBJ1-2, is as follows: SQTIHQWPATLVQPVGSPLSLECTVEGTSNPNLYWYRQAAGRGLQLLFYSVGIGQISSEVPQNLSASRPQDRQFILSSKKLLLSDSGFYLCACPGTGKDPWGYTFGSGTRLTVV.

The chain recombines TRBV28 with TRBJ1-5, with TRBD1 matching 7 bases. In germline, CDR1 is MDHEN, CDR2 SYDVKM. V trimming: 5 bases; J trimming: 6 bases; junction bases outside the gene matches: 19. There are 18 residues in the CDR3. Written as DNA, the CDR3 is TGTGCCAGCAGTACCGAATATCCTGACAGGGAGTCACCTCAGCCCCAGCATTTT. As protein: CASSTEYPDRESPQPQHF.